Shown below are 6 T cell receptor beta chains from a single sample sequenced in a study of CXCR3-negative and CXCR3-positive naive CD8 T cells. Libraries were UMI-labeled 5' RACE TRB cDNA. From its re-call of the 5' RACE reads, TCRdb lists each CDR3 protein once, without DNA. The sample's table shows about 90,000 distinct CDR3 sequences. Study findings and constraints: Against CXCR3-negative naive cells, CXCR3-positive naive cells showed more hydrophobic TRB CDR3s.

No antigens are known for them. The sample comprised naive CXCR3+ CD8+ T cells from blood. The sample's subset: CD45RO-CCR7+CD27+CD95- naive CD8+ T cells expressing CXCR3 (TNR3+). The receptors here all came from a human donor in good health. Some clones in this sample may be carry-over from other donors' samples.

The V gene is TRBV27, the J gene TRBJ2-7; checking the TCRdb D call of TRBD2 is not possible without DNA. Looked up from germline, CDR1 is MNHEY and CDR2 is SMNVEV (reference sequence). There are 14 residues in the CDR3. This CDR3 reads CASSLRWLGYEQYF.

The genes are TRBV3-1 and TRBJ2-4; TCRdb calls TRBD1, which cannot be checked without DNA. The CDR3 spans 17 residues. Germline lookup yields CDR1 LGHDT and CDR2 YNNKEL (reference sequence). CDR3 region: CASSQDIGSRAKNIQYF.

CDR3 region: CASSVLAGLEEQYF. The chain carries TRBV28 and TRBJ2-7; TCRdb names TRBD2, which stays unverified in the absence of DNA. CDR1 and CDR2 (germline): MDHEN, SYDVKM. This CDR3 contains 14 residues.

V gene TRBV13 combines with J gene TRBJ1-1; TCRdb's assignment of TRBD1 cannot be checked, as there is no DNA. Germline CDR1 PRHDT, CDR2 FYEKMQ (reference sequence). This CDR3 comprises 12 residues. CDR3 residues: CASSEGGDGAFF. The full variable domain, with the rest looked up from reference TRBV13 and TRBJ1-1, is AAGVIQSPRHLIKEKRETATLKCYPIPRHDTVYWYQQGPGQDPQFLISFYEKMQSDKGSIPDRFSAQQFSDYHSELNMSSLELGDSALYFCASSEGGDGAFFGQGTRLTVV.

This CDR3 reads CASSVASLTDTQYF. V gene TRBV9 combines with J gene TRBJ2-3. Germline CDR1 and CDR2: SGDLS and YYNGEE. There are 14 residues in the CDR3.

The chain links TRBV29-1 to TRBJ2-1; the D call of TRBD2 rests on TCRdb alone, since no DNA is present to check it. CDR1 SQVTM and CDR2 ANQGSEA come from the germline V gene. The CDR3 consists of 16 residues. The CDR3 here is CSVEDPGLEFYNEQFF.